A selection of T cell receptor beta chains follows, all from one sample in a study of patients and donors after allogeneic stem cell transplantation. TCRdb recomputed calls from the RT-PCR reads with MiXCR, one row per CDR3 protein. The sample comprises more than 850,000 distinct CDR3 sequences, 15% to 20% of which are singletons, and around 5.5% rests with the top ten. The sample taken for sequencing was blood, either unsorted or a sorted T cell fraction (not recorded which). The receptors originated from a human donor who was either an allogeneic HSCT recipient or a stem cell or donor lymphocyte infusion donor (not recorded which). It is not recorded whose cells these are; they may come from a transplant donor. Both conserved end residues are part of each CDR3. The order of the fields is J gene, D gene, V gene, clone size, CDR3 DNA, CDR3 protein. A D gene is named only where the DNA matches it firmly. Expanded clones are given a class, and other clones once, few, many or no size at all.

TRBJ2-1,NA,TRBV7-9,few,TGTGCCAGCAGCTTAGCAGGGTCCGCTGCTTACAATGAGCAGTTCTTC,CASSLAGSAAYNEQFF
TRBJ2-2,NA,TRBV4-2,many,TGTGCCAGCAGCCGAAGAACTCAGCGTGGGGAGCTGTTTTTT,CASSRRTQRGELFF
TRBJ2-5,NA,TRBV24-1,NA,TGTGCCACCAGTGACCCAGGACAGACCCAAGAGACCCAGTACTTC,CATSDPGQTQETQYF
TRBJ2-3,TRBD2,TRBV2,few,TGTGCCAGCAGTGACGGTCAGCGGGGGGCAGATACGCAGTATTTT,CASSDGQRGADTQYF
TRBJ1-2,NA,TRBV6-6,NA,TGTGCCAGCAGTACCCAGGGATCGGGCTACACCTTC,CASSTQGSGYTF
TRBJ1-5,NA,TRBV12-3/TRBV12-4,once,TGTGCCAGCAGTTCCTTTGAGGGGCGGAATCAGCCCCAGCATTTT,CASSSFEGRNQPQHF
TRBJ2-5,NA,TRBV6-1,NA,TGTGCCAGCCGCGTACTGGAGCAAGAGACCCAGTACTTC,CASRVLEQETQYF
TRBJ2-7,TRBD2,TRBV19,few,TGTGCCAGTAGTTTACTAGCGGGAGTAAAAAGCGAGCAGTACTTC,CASSLLAGVKSEQYF
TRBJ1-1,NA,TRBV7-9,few,TGTGCCAGCAGCTTAGGTCCCCGGGGGAACACTGAAGCTTTCTTT,CASSLGPRGNTEAFF
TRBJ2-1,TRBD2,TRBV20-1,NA,TGCAGTGGGAATATAGCGGGAGGATGGAATGAGCAGTTCTTC,CSGNIAGGWNEQFF
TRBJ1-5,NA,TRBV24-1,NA,TGTGCCACCAGTGACCCACATAGCAATCAGCCCCAGCATTTT,CATSDPHSNQPQHF
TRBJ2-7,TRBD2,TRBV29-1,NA,TGCAGCGCTGGGGGGGTCGGAGACGAGCAGTACTTC,CSAGGVGDEQYF
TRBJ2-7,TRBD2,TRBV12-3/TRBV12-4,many,TGTGCCAGCAGTTTAGGACTAGCGGGAGGTACCGAGCAGTACTTC,CASSLGLAGGTEQYF
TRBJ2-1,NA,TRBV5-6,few,TGTGCCAGCAGCTTGGCTAAGGGCAGCTCCTACAATGAGCAGTTCTTC,CASSLAKGSSYNEQFF
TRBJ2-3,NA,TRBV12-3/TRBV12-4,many,TGTGCCAGCATTTTCCAGACAGATACGCAGTATTTT,CASIFQTDTQYF
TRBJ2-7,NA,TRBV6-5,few,TGTGCCAGCAGTTACGGGCAGGGGAAGGACTACGAGCAGTACTTC,CASSYGQGKDYEQYF
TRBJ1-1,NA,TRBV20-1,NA,TGCAGTGCTAGAGATCCCCCAGGCCTCAACACTGAAGCTTTCTTT,CSARDPPGLNTEAFF
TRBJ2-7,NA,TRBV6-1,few,TGTGCCAGCAGCCTCTACGCGACAGCCGAGCAGTACTTC,CASSLYATAEQYF
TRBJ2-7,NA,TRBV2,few,TGTGCCAGCAGCTTCAAAAGGGACACCACCTACGAGCAGTACTTC,CASSFKRDTTYEQYF
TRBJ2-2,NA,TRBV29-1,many,TGCAGCGTTGATGAGGGGAACACCGGGGAGCTGTTTTTT,CSVDEGNTGELFF
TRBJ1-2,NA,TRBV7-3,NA,TGTGCCAGCTCACGACAGACTTCTAACTATGGCTACACCTTC,CASSRQTSNYGYTF
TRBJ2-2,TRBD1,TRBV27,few,TGTGCCAGCATATCGCGGACAGGGCTTAGCGGGGAGCTGTTTTTT,CASISRTGLSGELFF
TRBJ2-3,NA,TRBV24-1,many,TGTGCCACCAGTTCGGGACACGCGCAGTATTTT,CATSSGHAQYF
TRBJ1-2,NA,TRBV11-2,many,TGTGCCAGCAGCTTAGGGGGTAAAGGCTATGGCTACACCTTC,CASSLGGKGYGYTF
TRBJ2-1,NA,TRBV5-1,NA,TGCGCCAGCCGCCGAACCTTGGGGGGCCAGGATGAGCAGTTCTTC,CASRRTLGGQDEQFF
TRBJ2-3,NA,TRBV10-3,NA,TGTGCCATCAGGGACAGTAACACAGATACGCAGTATTTT,CAIRDSNTDTQYF
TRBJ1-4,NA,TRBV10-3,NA,TGTGCCATCAGTGCAAGGGACACCAGACCCTTTAATGAAAAACTGTTTTTT,CAISARDTRPFNEKLFF
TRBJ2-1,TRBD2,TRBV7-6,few,TGTGCCAGCAGCTTAAGTGCGGGAGTGCGAAATGAGCAGTTCTTC,CASSLSAGVRNEQFF
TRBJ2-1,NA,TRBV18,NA,TGTGCCAGCTCACCAAAGAGGGCAGACTCCTACAATGAGCAGTTCTTC,CASSPKRADSYNEQFF
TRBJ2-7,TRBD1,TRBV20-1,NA,TGCAGTGCTGGGGACAGTTCCTCCTACGAGCAGTACTTC,CSAGDSSSYEQYF
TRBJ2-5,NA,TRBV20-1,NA,TGCAGTGCGGCAGGTGGAAAGCGGAGCAACCAAGAGACCCAGTACTTC,CSAAGGKRSNQETQYF
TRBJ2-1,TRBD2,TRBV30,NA,TGTGCCTGGAGTGTTAGCGGGGGGGCCGATGAGCAGTTCTTC,CAWSVSGGADEQFF
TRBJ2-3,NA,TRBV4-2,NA,TGTGCCAGCAGCCAAGTAAAACGGGGATGGATAGATACGCAGTATTTT,CASSQVKRGWIDTQYF
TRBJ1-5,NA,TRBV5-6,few,TGTGCCAGCAGCTCGCCCCGGGGCTTCAATCAGCCCCAGCATTTT,CASSSPRGFNQPQHF
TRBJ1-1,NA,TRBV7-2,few,TGTGCCAGCAGCTTAGTCCGTGCTGAAGCTTTCTTT,CASSLVRAEAFF
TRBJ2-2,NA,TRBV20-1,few,TGCAGTGCTAGAGATGGCCCGGGACACTTCACCGGGGAGCTGTTTTTT,CSARDGPGHFTGELFF
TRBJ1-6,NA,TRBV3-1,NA,TGTGCCAGCAGCCAAAGGGGAGGTAATTCACCCCTCCACTTT,CASSQRGGNSPLHF
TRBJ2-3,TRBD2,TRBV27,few,TGTGCCAGCAGTTTATTTCGCGGGAGGCCTAGGTCCCCAGATACGCAGTATTTT,CASSLFRGRPRSPDTQYF
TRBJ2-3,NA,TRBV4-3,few,TGCGCCAGCAGCCAAGGAGGCAGCGGCGCACCAGATACGCAGTATTTT,CASSQGGSGAPDTQYF
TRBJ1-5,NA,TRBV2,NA,TGTGCCAGCCGACTTGGGCGGGGTCCCGCATCCAATCAGCCCCAGCATTTT,CASRLGRGPASNQPQHF
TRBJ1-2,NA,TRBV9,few,TGTGCCAGCAGCGTAGAAGGGGACACTTGGACCTATGGCTACACCTTC,CASSVEGDTWTYGYTF
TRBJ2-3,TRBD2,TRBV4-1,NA,TGCGCCAGCAGCCACTGGGGGGGACTAGAGGATACGCAGTATTTT,CASSHWGGLEDTQYF
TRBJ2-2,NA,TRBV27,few,NA,CASSSSGGELFF
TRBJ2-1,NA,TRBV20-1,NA,TGCAGTGCTAGAGATCTGTCGAGGACAAAACATTTAAATGAGCAGTTCTTC,CSARDLSRTKHLNEQFF
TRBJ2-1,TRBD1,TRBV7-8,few,TGTGCCAGCAGCTTAGCTGGTGGGACAGCAGGCGATGAGCAGTTCTTC,CASSLAGGTAGDEQFF
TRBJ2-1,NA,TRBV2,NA,TGTGCCAGCAGTGGGGACGGTTACAATGAGCAGTTCTTC,CASSGDGYNEQFF
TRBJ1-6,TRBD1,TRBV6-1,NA,TGTGCCAGCAGTCCGCGACAGGGACATCATTCACCCCTCCACTTT,CASSPRQGHHSPLHF
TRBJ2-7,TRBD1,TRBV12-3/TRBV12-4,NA,TGTGCCAGCAGTCCCCTGGGACAGCCCGCGCGCGAGCAGTACTTC,CASSPLGQPAREQYF
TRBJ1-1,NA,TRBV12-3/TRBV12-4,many,TGTGCCAGCAGTTTAATCGGGGTTGGGGACACTGAAGCTTTCTTT,CASSLIGVGDTEAFF
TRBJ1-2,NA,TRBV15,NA,TGTGCCACCAGCAAGGATGGCAGGGTTAACTATGGCTACACCTTC,CATSKDGRVNYGYTF
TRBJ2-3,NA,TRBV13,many,TGTGCCAGCAGCTTTGGTCCTAGCACAGATACGCAGTATTTT,CASSFGPSTDTQYF
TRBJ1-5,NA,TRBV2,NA,TGTGCCAGCGGGGGTTCTTCCGGGAATCAGCCCCAGCATTTT,CASGGSSGNQPQHF
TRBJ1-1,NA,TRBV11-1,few,TGTGCCAGCAGCACACAGGGTCCTGAAGCTTTCTTT,CASSTQGPEAFF
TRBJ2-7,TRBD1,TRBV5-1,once,TGCGCCAGCAGCTTGAGGTGGGACAGGGGTTTCAACGAGCAGTACTTC,CASSLRWDRGFNEQYF
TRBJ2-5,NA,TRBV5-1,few,TGCGCCAGCAGCTTGTCGACGGGGCAAGAGACCCAGTACTTC,CASSLSTGQETQYF
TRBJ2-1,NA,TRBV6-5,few,TGTGCCAGCGAGAGGGGGAATGAGCAGTTCTTC,CASERGNEQFF
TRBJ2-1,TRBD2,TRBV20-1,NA,TGCAGTGCTAGAAGCAAGGGACTAGCGGCACACAATGAGCAGTTCTTC,CSARSKGLAAHNEQFF
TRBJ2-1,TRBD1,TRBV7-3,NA,TGTGCCAGCAGCTTCCGGACAGGGAGGACGGATGAGCAGTTCTTC,CASSFRTGRTDEQFF
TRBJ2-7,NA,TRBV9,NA,TGTGCCAGCAGCGTAGGTGAAGAACTATCCTACGAGCAGTACTTC,CASSVGEELSYEQYF
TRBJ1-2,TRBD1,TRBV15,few,TGTGCCACCAGCGGGGGGGACAGGGGGGACGGCTACACCTTC,CATSGGDRGDGYTF